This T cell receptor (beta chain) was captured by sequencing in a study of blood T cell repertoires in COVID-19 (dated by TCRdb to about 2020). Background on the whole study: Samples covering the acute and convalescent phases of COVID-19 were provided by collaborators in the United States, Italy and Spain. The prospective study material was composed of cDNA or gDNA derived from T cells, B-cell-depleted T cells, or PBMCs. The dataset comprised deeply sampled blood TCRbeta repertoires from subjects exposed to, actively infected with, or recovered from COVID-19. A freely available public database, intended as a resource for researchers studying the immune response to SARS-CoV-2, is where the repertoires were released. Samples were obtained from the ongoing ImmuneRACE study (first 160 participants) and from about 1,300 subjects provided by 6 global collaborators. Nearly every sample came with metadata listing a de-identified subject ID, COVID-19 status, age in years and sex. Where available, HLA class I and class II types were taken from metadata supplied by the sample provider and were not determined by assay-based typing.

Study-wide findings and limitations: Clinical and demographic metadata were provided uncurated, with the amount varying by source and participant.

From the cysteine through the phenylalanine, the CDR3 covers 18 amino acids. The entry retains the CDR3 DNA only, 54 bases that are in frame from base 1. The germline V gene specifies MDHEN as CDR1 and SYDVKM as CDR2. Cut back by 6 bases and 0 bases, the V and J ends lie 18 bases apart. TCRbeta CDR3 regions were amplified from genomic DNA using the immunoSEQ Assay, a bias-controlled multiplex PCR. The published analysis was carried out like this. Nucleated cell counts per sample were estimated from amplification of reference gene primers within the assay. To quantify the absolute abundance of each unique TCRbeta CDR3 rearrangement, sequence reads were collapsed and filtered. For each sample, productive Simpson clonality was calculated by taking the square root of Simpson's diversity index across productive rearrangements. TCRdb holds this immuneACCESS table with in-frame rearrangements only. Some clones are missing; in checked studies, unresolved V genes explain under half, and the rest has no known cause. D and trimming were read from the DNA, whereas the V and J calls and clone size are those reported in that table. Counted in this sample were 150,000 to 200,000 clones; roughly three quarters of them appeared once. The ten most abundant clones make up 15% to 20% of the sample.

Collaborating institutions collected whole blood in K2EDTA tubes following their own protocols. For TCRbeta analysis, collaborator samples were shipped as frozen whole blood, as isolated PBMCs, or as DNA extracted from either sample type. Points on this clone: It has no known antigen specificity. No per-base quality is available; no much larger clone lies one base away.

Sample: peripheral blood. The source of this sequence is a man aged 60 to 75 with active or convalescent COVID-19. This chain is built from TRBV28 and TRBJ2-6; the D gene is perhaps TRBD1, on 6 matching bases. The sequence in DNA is TGTGCCAGCAGGGGGGCCGACGCCTGGGGCTCTGGGGCCAACGTCCTGACTTTC. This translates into CASRGADAWGSGANVLTF.